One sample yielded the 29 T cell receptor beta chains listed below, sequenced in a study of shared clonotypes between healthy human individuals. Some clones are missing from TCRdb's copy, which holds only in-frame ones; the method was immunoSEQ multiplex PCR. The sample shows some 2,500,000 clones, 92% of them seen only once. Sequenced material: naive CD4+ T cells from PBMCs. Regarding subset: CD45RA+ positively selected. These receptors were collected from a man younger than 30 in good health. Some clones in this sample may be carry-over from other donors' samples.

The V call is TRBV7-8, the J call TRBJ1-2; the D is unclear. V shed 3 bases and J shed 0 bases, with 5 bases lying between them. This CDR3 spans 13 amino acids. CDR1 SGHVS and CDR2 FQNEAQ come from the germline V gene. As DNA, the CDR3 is TGTGCCAGCAGCTTGCAAGCTAACTATGGCTACACCTTC. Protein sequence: CASSLQANYGYTF.

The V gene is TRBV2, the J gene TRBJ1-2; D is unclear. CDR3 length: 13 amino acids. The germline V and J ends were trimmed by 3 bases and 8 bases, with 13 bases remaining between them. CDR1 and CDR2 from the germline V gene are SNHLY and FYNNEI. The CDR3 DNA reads TGTGCCAGCAGTGACCCAGAAGGACGAGGCTACACCTTC. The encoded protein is CASSDPEGRGYTF.

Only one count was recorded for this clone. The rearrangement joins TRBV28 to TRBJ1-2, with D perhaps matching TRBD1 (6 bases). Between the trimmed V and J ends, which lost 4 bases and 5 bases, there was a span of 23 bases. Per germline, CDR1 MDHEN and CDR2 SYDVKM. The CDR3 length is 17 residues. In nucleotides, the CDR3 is TGTGCCAGCAGTTCACTAAGGTTTGGGGGCTCTAGGTATGGCTACACCTTC. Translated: CASSSLRFGGSRYGYTF.

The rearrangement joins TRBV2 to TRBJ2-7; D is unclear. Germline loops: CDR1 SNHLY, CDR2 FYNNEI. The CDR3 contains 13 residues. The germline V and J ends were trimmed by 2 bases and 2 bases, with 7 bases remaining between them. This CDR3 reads CASSETTPYEQYF. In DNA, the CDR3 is TGTGCCAGCAGTGAAACTACTCCCTACGAGCAGTACTTC.

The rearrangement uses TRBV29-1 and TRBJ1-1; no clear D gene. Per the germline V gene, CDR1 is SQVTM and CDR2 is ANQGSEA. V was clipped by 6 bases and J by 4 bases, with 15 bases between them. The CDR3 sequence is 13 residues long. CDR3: CSVVTVVGTEAFF. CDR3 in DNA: TGCAGCGTCGTGACGGTTGTAGGCACTGAAGCTTTCTTT. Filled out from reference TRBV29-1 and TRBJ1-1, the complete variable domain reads SAVISQKPSRDICQRGTSLTIQCQVDSQVTMMFWYRQQPGQSLTLIATANQGSEATYESGFVIDKFPISRPNLTFSTLTVSNMSPEDSSIYLCSVVTVVGTEAFFGQGTRLTVV.

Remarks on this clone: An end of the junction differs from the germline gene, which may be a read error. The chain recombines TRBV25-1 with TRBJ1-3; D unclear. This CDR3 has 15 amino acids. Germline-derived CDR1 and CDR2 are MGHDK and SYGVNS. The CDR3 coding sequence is TGTGCCAGCAGTGAATTGTCAAGGGCTGGAGACACCATATATTTT. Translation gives CASSELSRAGDTIYF.

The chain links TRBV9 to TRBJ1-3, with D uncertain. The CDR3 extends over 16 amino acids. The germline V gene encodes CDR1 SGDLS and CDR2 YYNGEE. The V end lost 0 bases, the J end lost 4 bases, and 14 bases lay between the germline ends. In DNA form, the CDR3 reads TGTGCCAGCAGCGTAGGGGTGTGGGAGATCGGAAACACCATATATTTT. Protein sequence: CASSVGVWEIGNTIYF. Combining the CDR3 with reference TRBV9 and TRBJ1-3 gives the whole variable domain DSGVTQTPKHLITATGQRVTLRCSPRSGDLSVYWYQQSLDQGLQFLIQYYNGEERAKGNILERFSAQQFPDLHSELNLSSLELGDSALYFCASSVGVWEIGNTIYFGEGSWLTVV.

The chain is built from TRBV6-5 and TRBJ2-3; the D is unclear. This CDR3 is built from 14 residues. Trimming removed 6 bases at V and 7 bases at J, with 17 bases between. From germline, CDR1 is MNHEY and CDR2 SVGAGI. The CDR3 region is CASSPPGRFHTQYF. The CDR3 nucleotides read TGTGCCAGCAGCCCCCCTGGCCGGTTCCATACGCAGTATTTT.

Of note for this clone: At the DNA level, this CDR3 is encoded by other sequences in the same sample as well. The CDR3 coding sequence is TGTGCCAGCTCCCAAGGGTCGAACACTGAAGCTTTCTTT. Its translation: CASSQGSNTEAFF. The J gene is TRBJ1-1, the V gene TRBV18; D ambiguous. Germline V gene sequence: CDR1 KGHSH, CDR2 LQKENI. V gave up 6 bases and J gave up 1 base, with 9 bases separating them. CDR3 size: 13 residues.

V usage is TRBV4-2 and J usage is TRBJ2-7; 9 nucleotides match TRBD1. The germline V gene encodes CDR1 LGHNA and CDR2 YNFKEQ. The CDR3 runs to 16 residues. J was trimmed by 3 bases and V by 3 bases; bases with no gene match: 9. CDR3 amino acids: CASSHARDRVFYEQYF. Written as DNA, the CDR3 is TGTGCCAGCAGCCATGCTCGGGACAGGGTTTTCTACGAGCAGTACTTC.

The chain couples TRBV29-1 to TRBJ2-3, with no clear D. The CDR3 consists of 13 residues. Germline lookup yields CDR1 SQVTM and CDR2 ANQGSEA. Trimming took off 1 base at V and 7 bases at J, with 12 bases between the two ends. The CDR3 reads CSVEADGPHTQYF. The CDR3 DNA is TGCAGCGTTGAAGCCGACGGGCCCCATACGCAGTATTTT.

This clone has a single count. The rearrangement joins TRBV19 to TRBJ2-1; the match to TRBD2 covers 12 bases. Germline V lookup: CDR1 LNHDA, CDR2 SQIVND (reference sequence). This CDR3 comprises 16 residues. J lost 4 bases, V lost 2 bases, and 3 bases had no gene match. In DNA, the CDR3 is TGTGCCAGTAGTATAACCCTAGCGGGGGGGTACAATGAGCAGTTCTTC. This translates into CASSITLAGGYNEQFF.

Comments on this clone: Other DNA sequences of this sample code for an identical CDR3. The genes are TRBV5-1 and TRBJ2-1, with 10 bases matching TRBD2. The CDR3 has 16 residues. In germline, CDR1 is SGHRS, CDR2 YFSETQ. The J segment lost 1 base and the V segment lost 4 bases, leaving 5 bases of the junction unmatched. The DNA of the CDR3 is TGCGCCAGCAGCCCACGGACTAGCGGTTCCTACAATGAGCAGTTCTTC. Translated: CASSPRTSGSYNEQFF.

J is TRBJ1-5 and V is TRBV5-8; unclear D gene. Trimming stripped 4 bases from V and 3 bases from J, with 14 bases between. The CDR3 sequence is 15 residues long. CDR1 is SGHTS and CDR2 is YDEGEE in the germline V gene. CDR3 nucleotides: TGTGCCAGCAGCCGCCGAGGGAGGTACAATCAGCCCCAGCATTTT. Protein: CASSRRGRYNQPQHF.

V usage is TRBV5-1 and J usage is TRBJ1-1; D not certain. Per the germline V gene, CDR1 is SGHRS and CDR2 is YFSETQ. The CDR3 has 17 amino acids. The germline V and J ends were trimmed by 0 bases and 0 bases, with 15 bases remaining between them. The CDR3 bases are TGCGCCAGCAGCTTGGGGGGTGCAGGCTTCATGAACACTGAAGCTTTCTTT. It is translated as CASSLGGAGFMNTEAFF.

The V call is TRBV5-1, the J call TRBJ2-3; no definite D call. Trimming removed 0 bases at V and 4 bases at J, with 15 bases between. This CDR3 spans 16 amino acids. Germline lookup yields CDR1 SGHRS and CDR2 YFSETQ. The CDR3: CASSLVDFPAADTQYF. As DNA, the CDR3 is TGCGCCAGCAGCTTGGTCGACTTTCCGGCTGCAGATACGCAGTATTTT.

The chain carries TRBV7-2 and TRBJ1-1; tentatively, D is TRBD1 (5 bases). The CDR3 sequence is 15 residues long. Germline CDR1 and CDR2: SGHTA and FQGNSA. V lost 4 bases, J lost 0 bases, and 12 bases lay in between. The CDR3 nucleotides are TGTGCCAGCAGCTCTACCGGGACGTTGAACACTGAAGCTTTCTTT. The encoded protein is CASSSTGTLNTEAFF.

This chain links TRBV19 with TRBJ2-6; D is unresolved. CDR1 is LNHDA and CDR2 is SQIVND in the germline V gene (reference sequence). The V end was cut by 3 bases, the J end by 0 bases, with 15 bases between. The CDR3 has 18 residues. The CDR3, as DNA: TGTGCCAGTAGTATTATCCCAATGCGGAGCTCTGGGGCCAACGTCCTGACTTTC. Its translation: CASSIIPMRSSGANVLTF.

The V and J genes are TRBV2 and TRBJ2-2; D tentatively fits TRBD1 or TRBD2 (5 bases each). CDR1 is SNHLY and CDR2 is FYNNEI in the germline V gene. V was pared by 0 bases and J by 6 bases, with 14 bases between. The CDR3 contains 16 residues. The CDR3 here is CASSEARTGRAGELFF. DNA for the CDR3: TGTGCCAGCAGTGAAGCGAGGACGGGGCGGGCCGGGGAGCTGTTTTTT.

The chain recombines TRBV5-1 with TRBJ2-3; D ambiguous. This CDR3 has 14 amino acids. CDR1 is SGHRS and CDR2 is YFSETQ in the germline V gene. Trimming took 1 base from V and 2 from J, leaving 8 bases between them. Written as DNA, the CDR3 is TGCGCCAGCAGCTTGTCTCAGGTCACAGATACGCAGTATTTT. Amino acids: CASSLSQVTDTQYF.

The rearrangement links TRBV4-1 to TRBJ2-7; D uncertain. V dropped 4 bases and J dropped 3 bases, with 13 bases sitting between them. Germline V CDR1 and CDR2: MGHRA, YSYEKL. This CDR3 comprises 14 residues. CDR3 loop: CASSRNLGSYEQYF. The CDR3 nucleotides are TGCGCCAGCAGCCGGAACCTGGGCAGCTACGAGCAGTACTTC.

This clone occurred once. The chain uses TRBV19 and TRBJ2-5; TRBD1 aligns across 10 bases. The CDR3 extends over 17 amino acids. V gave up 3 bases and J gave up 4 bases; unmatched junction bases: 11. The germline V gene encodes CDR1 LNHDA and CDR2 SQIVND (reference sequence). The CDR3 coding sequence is TGTGCCAGTAGTATCCGCCCTGGCGGACAGGGGGGAGAGACCCAGTACTTC. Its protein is CASSIRPGGQGGETQYF.

The CDR3 sequence: CASSPRPGANVLTF. The CDR3 coding sequence is TGTGCCAGCAGCCCCAGGCCTGGGGCCAACGTCCTGACTTTC. The chain links TRBV11-3 to TRBJ2-6; no clear D. The CDR3 is made up of 14 amino acids. Germline CDR1 is SGHNT and CDR2 is YENEEA. The ends were cut back, 5 bases at V and 2 bases at J, with 7 bases in the middle.

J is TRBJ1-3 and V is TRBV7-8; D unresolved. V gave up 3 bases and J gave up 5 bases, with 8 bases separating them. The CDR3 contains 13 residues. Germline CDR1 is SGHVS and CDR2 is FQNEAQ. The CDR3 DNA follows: TGTGCCAGCAGCTTCATACTTCGAAACACCATATATTTT. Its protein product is CASSFILRNTIYF. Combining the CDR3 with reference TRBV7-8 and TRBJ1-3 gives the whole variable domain GAGVSQSPRYKVAKRGQDVALRCDPISGHVSLFWYQQALGQGPEFLTYFQNEAQLDKSGLPSDRFFAERPEGSVSTLKIQRTQQEDSAVYLCASSFILRNTIYFGEGSWLTVV.

The DNA for the CDR3 is TGTGCCAGCAGCTTAGCGGGTCGATATGGAGCGGCGCAGTATTTT. Translated, it gives CASSLAGRYGAAQYF. The chain couples TRBV11-2 to TRBJ2-3; D is perhaps TRBD2 (5 bases). Germline V gene sequence: CDR1 SGHAT, CDR2 FQNNGV. The CDR3 spans 15 residues. V lost 1 base and J lost 10, with 18 bases in between.

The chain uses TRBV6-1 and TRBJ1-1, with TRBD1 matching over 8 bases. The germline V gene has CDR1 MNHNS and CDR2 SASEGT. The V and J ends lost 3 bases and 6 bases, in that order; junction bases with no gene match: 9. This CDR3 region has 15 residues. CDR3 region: CASSDHGTGVPEAFF. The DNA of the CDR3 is TGTGCCAGCAGTGACCATGGGACAGGAGTCCCTGAAGCTTTCTTT.

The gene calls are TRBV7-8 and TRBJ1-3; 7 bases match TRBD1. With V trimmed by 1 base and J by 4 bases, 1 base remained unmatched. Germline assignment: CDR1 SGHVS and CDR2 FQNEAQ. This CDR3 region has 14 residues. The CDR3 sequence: CASSLGGQGNTIYF. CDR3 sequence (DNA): TGTGCCAGCAGCTTAGGGGGACAGGGAAACACCATATATTTT.

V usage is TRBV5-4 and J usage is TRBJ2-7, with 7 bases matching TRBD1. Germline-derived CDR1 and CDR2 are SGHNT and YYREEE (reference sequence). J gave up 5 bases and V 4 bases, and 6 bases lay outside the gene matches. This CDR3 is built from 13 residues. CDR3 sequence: CASSPGTVNEQYF. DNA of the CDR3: TGTGCCAGCAGCCCAGGGACAGTGAACGAGCAGTACTTC.

CDR3 sequence reads: CASKGQASSYEQYF. The CDR3 coding sequence is TGCGCCAGCAAGGGACAGGCGAGCTCCTACGAGCAGTACTTC. The chain couples TRBV10-2 to TRBJ2-7; TRBD1 matches 8 bases. This CDR3 region has 14 residues. Trimming at V came to 7 bases and at J to 0 bases, leaving 5 bases not matched to a gene. Germline CDR1 WSHSY, CDR2 SAAADI.